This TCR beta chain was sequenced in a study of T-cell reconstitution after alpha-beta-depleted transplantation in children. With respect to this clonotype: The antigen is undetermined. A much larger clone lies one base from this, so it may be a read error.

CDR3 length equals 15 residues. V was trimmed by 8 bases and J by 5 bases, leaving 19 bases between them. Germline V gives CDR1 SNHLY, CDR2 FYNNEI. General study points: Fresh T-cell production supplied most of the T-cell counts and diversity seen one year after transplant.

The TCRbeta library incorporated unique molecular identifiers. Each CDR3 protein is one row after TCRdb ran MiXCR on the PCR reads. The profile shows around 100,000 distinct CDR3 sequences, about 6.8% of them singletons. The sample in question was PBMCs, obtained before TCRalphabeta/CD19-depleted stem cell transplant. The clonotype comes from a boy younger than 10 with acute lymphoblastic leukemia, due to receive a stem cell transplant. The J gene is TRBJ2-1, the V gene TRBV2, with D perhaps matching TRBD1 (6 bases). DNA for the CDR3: TGTGCCAGCTGGCCTACAGGGAGTTCGGACAATGAGCAGTTCTTC. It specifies CASWPTGSSDNEQFF.